This T cell receptor beta chain was captured by sequencing in a study of blood T cell repertoires in COVID-19. In the study overall: Sites in the United States, Italy and Spain provided acute and convalescent COVID-19 samples.

Authors' processing steps: Amplifying reference gene primers gave estimates of nucleated cell counts. Profiled with immunoSEQ multiplex PCR; TCRdb holds only in-frame clones, not every one. V, J and clone size reflect that table, while D and trimming were determined from the DNA. The top ten hold around 3.2% of the sample, which has over 130,000 clones, about four fifths seen once. CDR3 length: 15 amino acids. With 3 bases removed from V and 6 bases from J, the gap between germline ends came to 18 bases. The germline V gene has CDR1 SGHTA and CDR2 FQGNSA. Each participant's cohort was designated according to participant-reported clinical history.

This TCR was recovered from a woman aged 50 to 60 with acute COVID-19. The chain joins TRBV7-2 to TRBJ2-7, with a tentative D call TRBD2 (6 bases). Material: PBMCs or T cells enriched from blood (not recorded which). CDR3 DNA sequence: TGTGCCAGCAGCTTTGGACGGACGAACGGGGGCGAGCAGTACTTC. Protein sequence: CASSFGRTNGGEQYF.